This passage covers 26 T cell receptor beta chains from one sample sequenced in a study of blood T cell repertoires in COVID-19. Sequencing used immunoSEQ multiplex PCR; TCRdb keeps in-frame clones, though not all of them. This table has about 210,000 clones, 81% appearing once. The sequencing input was PBMCs or T cells enriched from blood (not recorded which). Receptors originate from a woman aged 45-65 years with acute COVID-19.

The rearrangement links TRBV19 to TRBJ2-6, with D tentatively TRBD2 (6 bases). This CDR3 spans 15 amino acids. CDR1 is LNHDA and CDR2 is SQIVND in the germline V gene (reference sequence). Trimming pared 3 bases from V and 3 bases from J, leaving 9 bases between. The CDR3 coding sequence is TGTGCCAGTAGTATGGGGGGAGGTGGGGCCAACGTCCTGACTTTC. This sequence encodes CASSMGGGGANVLTF.

This clone was observed a few times. Other nucleotide sequences from this sample produce the same CDR3. The chain uses TRBV11-3 and TRBJ2-1, with 7 nucleotides matching TRBD2. Germline V gene data show CDR1 as SGHNT and CDR2 as YENEEA. This CDR3 is built from 12 residues. With 5 bases clipped from V and 9 bases from J, the junction kept 4 bases outside the gene matches. The CDR3 DNA follows: TGTGCCAGCAGCCTATTAGCGGGTGAGCAGTTCTTC. It is translated as CASSLLAGEQFF.

This chain uses TRBV7-2 with TRBJ1-1, with a possible D match to TRBD1 (5 bases). Trimming cost V 1 base and J 7 bases, with 7 bases left between them. The CDR3 runs 12 residues. Germline CDR1 reads SGHTA; CDR2 reads FQGNSA. The CDR3 sequence: CASSLDRFEAFF. In DNA form, the CDR3 reads TGTGCCAGCAGCTTAGACAGGTTTGAAGCTTTCTTT.

The chain is built from TRBV6-2 or TRBV6-3 and TRBJ2-5; 13 bases are shared with TRBD2. In germline, CDR1 is MNHEY, CDR2 SVGEGT. The CDR3 is made up of 16 amino acids. Trimming removed 3 bases from V and 5 bases from J; junction bases left unmatched: 6. The CDR3 protein is CASSYRTSGGSETQYF. The CDR3 bases are TGTGCCAGCAGTTATCGGACTAGCGGGGGATCGGAGACCCAGTACTTC.

The chain recombines TRBV3-1 (or the pseudogene TRBV3-2) with TRBJ1-1, with 7 bases that match TRBD1. The germline V gene encodes CDR1 LGHDT and CDR2 YNNKEL (reference sequence). V was pared by 4 bases and J by 6 bases, with 11 bases of the junction left unmatched. This CDR3 has 15 amino acids. The CDR3 DNA reads TGTGCCAGCAGCCCAACGGGAGCAGGGGGTTCTGAAGCTTTCTTT. It encodes CASSPTGAGGSEAFF.

The chain is built from TRBV5-4 and TRBJ2-3; the D is unclear. The V end lost 3 bases, the J end lost 4 bases, and 9 bases lay between the germline ends. Germline V gene lookup returns CDR1 SGHNT and CDR2 YYREEE (reference sequence). CDR3 length: 13 residues. CDR3 sequence reads: CASSSMVADTQYF. As DNA, the CDR3 is TGTGCCAGCAGCTCCATGGTAGCAGATACGCAGTATTTT.

The chain has TRBV24-1 and TRBJ1-5, with 10 positions matching TRBD1. J gave up 6 bases and V 4 bases, and 8 bases lay outside the gene matches. Germline V gives CDR1 KGHDR, CDR2 SFDVKD. CDR3 size: 16 residues. CDR3 residues: CATSDPTGGEGQPQHF. CDR3 DNA: TGTGCCACCAGTGACCCGACAGGGGGCGAGGGTCAGCCCCAGCATTTT.

This rearrangement joins TRBV7-9 to TRBJ1-4; D perhaps matches TRBD1 (6 bases). CDR3 size: 14 residues. Deletions cut 5 bases from V and 0 bases from J, with 7 bases between. Germline lookup yields CDR1 SEHNR and CDR2 FQNEAQ (reference sequence). The CDR3, as DNA: TGTGCCAGCAGCCCAGGGGCAACTAATGAAAAACTGTTTTTT. The encoded protein is CASSPGATNEKLFF.

The V call is TRBV5-1, the J call TRBJ1-2; 7 positions agree with TRBD1. V was pared by 4 bases and J by 3 bases, with 9 bases of the junction left unmatched. CDR1 is SGHRS and CDR2 is YFSETQ in the germline V gene. CDR3 size: 15 residues. The chain's CDR3 is CASSRTGQQDYGYTF. For the CDR3, the DNA is TGCGCCAGCAGCCGGACGGGACAGCAAGACTATGGCTACACCTTC.

The sample holds one count of this clone. This chain connects TRBV3-1 (or the pseudogene TRBV3-2) to TRBJ2-7, with 9 positions matching TRBD2. Germline V gives CDR1 LGHDT, CDR2 YNNKEL (reference sequence). The J segment lost 6 bases and the V segment lost 0 bases, leaving 6 bases of the junction unmatched. This CDR3 is 15 amino acids long. This CDR3 reads CASSQDSGSSLEQYF. CDR3 sequence (DNA): TGTGCCAGCAGCCAAGATAGCGGGAGCTCTCTCGAGCAGTACTTC.

CDR3 sequence (DNA): TGCGCCAGCAGACTACAGGTGTCCGGAAGCTATGGCTACACCTTC. This sequence encodes CASRLQVSGSYGYTF. The chain joins TRBV5-1 to TRBJ1-2; the D gene is possibly TRBD1 (5 bases). Germline assignment: CDR1 SGHRS and CDR2 YFSETQ. Deletions cut 5 bases from V and 4 bases from J, with 18 bases between. The CDR3 contains 15 residues.

The V call is TRBV3-1 (or the pseudogene TRBV3-2), the J call TRBJ1-1, with 10 bases aligning to TRBD1. Germline V gene lookup returns CDR1 LGHDT and CDR2 YNNKEL (reference sequence). V shed 2 bases and J 7 bases; nucleotides not matched to a gene: 7. CDR3 size: 15 residues. The CDR3 coding sequence is TGTGCCAGCAGCCAAATGACAGGGGGCGTCGGTGAAGCTTTCTTT. It specifies CASSQMTGGVGEAFF.

V usage is TRBV18 and J usage is TRBJ2-5; 8 positions match TRBD2. Germline CDR1 reads KGHSH; CDR2 reads LQKENI. The CDR3 is made up of 16 amino acids. Germline trimming cut 3 bases from V and 1 base from J; bases unmatched to any gene: 7. CDR3 nucleotide sequence: TGTGCCAGCTCACCGGCCGGGGGGGGGCTCCAAGAGACCCAGTACTTC. It is translated as CASSPAGGGLQETQYF.

A word on this clone: The junction departs from germline at one end; a sequencing error may be responsible. The chain recombines TRBV7-7 with TRBJ2-7; 7 positions match TRBD2. This CDR3 contains 13 residues. CDR1 and CDR2 from the germline V gene are SSHAT and FNYEAQ (reference sequence). DNA of the CDR3: TGTGCTAGCAGCTTGGGACTACCCCTCGAGCAGTACTTC. Translation gives CASSLGLPLEQYF.

The V call is TRBV28, the J call TRBJ1-3, with 10 bases fitting TRBD1. The CDR3 contains 16 residues. Per the germline V gene, CDR1 is MDHEN and CDR2 is SYDVKM. The V and J ends lost 6 bases and 3 bases, in that order; junction bases with no gene match: 8. The CDR3 here is CASRPPTGGIGNTIYF. The CDR3 DNA follows: TGTGCCAGCAGACCCCCGACAGGGGGCATTGGAAACACCATATATTTT.

The CDR3 bases are TGTGCTAGTGGTTTCGGTTCCTACACAGATACGCAGTATTTT. Amino acid sequence: CASGFGSYTDTQYF. The chain is built from TRBV12-5 and TRBJ2-3; D not certain. CDR1 and CDR2 from the germline V gene are LGHNT and FRNRAP. This CDR3 is 14 amino acids long. Trimming took 3 bases from V and 2 from J, leaving 9 bases between them.

The chain recombines TRBV6-5 with TRBJ2-3; the D gene is possibly TRBD1 (6 bases). Trimming pared 8 bases from V and 3 bases from J, leaving 12 bases between. The CDR3 length is 13 residues. Germline lookup yields CDR1 MNHEY and CDR2 SVGAGI. CDR3 nucleotides: TGTGCCAGCCTCAGCACAGGGACAGATACGCAGTATTTT. It codes for CASLSTGTDTQYF.

This sequence joins TRBV19 and TRBJ2-2; D is possibly TRBD2 (8 bases). This CDR3 spans 18 amino acids. The V gene lost 5 bases and the J gene lost 3 bases, with 22 bases spanning the gap. CDR1 is LNHDA and CDR2 is SQIVND in the germline V gene (reference sequence). DNA of the CDR3: TGTGCCAGTAGTCGGGACAGTCCGGGACTAGGTTACACCGGGGAGCTGTTTTTT. It specifies CASSRDSPGLGYTGELFF.

This clone was observed a few times. The genes are TRBV11-3 and TRBJ2-7; D may be TRBD2 (5 bases). CDR3 size: 15 residues. Germline CDR1 reads SGHNT; CDR2 reads YENEEA. V lost 5 bases, J lost 4 bases, and 18 bases lay in between. The chain's CDR3 is CASSPIRTRAYEQYF. CDR3 bases: TGTGCCAGCAGCCCGATAAGGACTCGTGCTTACGAGCAGTACTTC.

V usage is TRBV15 and J usage is TRBJ2-7; 7 bases map to TRBD1. The CDR3 consists of 14 residues. Germline V gene data show CDR1 as LNHNV and CDR2 as YYDKDF (reference sequence). V lost 3 bases and J lost 3; bases outside the gene matches: 5. In DNA form, the CDR3 reads TGTGCCACCAGCAGGACAGGGAACGTCTACGAGCAGTACTTC. Its protein product is CATSRTGNVYEQYF.

The gene calls are TRBV7-2 and TRBJ2-7, with 7 nucleotides matching TRBD2. After removal of 5 bases from V and 4 bases from J, the junction contained 8 bases not matched to a gene. CDR3 length: 14 residues. Germline CDR1 reads SGHTA; CDR2 reads FQGNSA. In nucleotides, the CDR3 is TGTGCCAGCAGCCCACAACTAGCGCAATACGAGCAGTACTTC. This gives the protein CASSPQLAQYEQYF.

This clone has ten or more counts. The chain is built from TRBV6-2 or TRBV6-3 and TRBJ2-7; 11 bases are shared with TRBD1. V was pared by 2 bases and J by 6 bases, with 6 bases of the junction left unmatched. The germline V gene has CDR1 MNHEY and CDR2 SVGEGT. This CDR3 contains 15 residues. The CDR3 DNA reads TGTGCCAGCAGTTACGCCGGGACAGGGGGTGGCGAGCAGTACTTC. It codes for CASSYAGTGGGEQYF.

This chain connects TRBV2 to TRBJ2-3, with 10 bases lining up with TRBD1. The CDR3 consists of 14 residues. Germline lookup yields CDR1 SNHLY and CDR2 FYNNEI. V trimming: 6 bases; J trimming: 6 bases; junction bases outside the gene matches: 6. CDR3 protein: CASSGTGVPDTQYF. Here the CDR3 DNA reads TGTGCCAGCAGCGGGACAGGGGTTCCGGATACGCAGTATTTT.

This chain uses TRBV5-6 with TRBJ2-7; the D gene is possibly TRBD1 (6 bases). The V end was cut by 2 bases, the J end by 1 base, with 10 bases between. This CDR3 is 14 amino acids long. Germline V gene lookup returns CDR1 SGHDT and CDR2 YYEEEE. The CDR3 sequence is CASSFGQPSYEQYF. DNA of the CDR3: TGTGCCAGCAGCTTCGGACAGCCATCCTACGAGCAGTACTTC.

The V call is TRBV2, the J call TRBJ1-5, with TRBD1 as a possible D gene (6 bases). Trimming took 7 bases from V and 7 from J, leaving 17 bases between them. The CDR3 covers 14 residues. Germline CDR1 is SNHLY and CDR2 is FYNNEI. The CDR3 DNA is TGTGCCAGCAAGATACAGGGTTCACGGCAGCCCCAGCATTTT. This translates into CASKIQGSRQPQHF.

This chain links TRBV18 with TRBJ1-1; TRBD1 might be the D (5 bases). V lost 3 bases and J 1 base, leaving 12 bases between the germline ends. The CDR3 runs 15 residues. CDR1 and CDR2 (germline): KGHSH, LQKENI. The CDR3 DNA sequence: TGTGCCAGCTCACCGACCGGACAAAAGAACACTGAAGCTTTCTTT. Protein product: CASSPTGQKNTEAFF.